Sequencing of this T cell receptor (beta chain) was carried out in a study of shared clonotypes between healthy human individuals. Study-wide findings and caveats: Estimated clonotype richness was generally higher in naive than memory subsets.

The method was immunoSEQ multiplex PCR; TCRdb's version includes in-frame clones alone and lacks a portion of them. The sample lists over 850,000 clones, 70% to 80% occurring once. This clone was recorded at least ten times. Its cognate antigen is unknown. This CDR3 region has 12 residues. V lost 1 base and J lost 10, with 13 bases in between. Germline CDR1 is GTSNPN and CDR2 is SVGIG (reference sequence). The chain couples TRBV30 to TRBJ1-2, with TRBD1 as a possible D gene (6 bases). This receptor was identified in a man between 18 and 35 years old in good health. Some clones in this sample may be carry-over from other donors' samples. The material sequenced was memory CD4+ T cells from PBMCs. Subset here: CD45RA-negative fraction. CDR3 in DNA: TGTGCCTGGAGTGGTACAGGGTGGGACTACACCTTC. Encoded protein: CAWSGTGWDYTF.